This T cell receptor beta chain is from a study of blood T cell repertoires in COVID-19. Donors of Cohort 3 who recovered were those that had two negative PCRs, clearance, or symptom resolution. The method was immunoSEQ multiplex PCR; TCRdb's version includes in-frame clones alone and lacks a portion of them. The top ten hold about 10% of the sample, which has hundreds of thousands of clones, approximately 90% seen once. V shed 4 bases and J shed 4 bases, with 21 bases lying between them. Germline V gene data show CDR1 as SEHNR and CDR2 as FQNEAQ (reference sequence). The CDR3 spans 17 residues. The rearrangement joins TRBV7-9 to TRBJ2-3, with D possibly matching TRBD2 (6 bases). The sequence was obtained from a woman aged 50 to 60 who had recovered from COVID-19. Material: PBMCs or T cells enriched from blood (not recorded which). The CDR3 region is CASSYLWDSKGPDTQYF. CDR3 DNA sequence: TGTGCCAGCAGCTACCTTTGGGACTCGAAGGGGCCAGATACGCAGTATTTT.